This TCR beta chain originates from a study of monozygotic twins with inflammatory bowel disease. There are 15 residues in the CDR3. From germline, CDR1 is ENHRY and CDR2 SYGVKD. It was approximately 3,500 ng of total RNA that each TCR library used. Making cDNA involved eight separate reactions per sample. TCRdb derives one entry per CDR3 protein from the 5' RACE reads, leaving out DNA. Its table records approximately 150,000 distinct CDR3 sequences. This TCR derives from a human donor with ulcerative colitis or Crohn's disease, or a healthy co-twin of an affected twin (not recorded which). The sample consisted of blood. The chain joins TRBV10-3 to TRBJ2-2. The CDR3 here is CAISDSTGNTGELFF.